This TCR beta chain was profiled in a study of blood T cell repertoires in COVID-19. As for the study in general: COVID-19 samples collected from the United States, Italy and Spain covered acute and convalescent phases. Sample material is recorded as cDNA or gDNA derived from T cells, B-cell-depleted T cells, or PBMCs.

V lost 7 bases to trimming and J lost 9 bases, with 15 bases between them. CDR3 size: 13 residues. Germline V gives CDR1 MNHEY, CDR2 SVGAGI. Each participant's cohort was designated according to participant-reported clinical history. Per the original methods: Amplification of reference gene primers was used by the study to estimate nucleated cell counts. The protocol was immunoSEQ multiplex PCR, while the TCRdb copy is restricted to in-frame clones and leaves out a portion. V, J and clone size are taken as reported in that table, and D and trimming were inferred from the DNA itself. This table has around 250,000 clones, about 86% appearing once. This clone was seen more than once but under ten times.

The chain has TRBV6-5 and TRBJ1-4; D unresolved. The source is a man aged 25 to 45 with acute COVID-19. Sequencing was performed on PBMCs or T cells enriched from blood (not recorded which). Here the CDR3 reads CASNEGIMKKLFF. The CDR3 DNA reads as TGTGCCAGCAACGAGGGAATAATGAAAAAACTGTTTTTT.